The 23 T cell receptor beta chains listed next were all sequenced from one sample in a study of blood T cell repertoires in COVID-19 (dated by TCRdb to about 2020). The library was obtained by the immunoSEQ multiplex PCR assay. Imported from immuneACCESS, the table was reduced by TCRdb to in-frame sequences with V and J called. These copies leave out some clones; in studies compared against another copy, an unresolved V gene accounts for under half, and the cause of the remainder is not known. This sample holds about 250,000 clones; about nine tenths were observed only once. About 1.7% of the sample belongs to the ten largest clones. Material for sequencing was PBMCs or T cells enriched from blood (not recorded which). The receptors originated from a man in his forties who had recovered from COVID-19.

This clone is a singleton in its sample. CDR3 coding DNA: TGTGCCAGTAGTGGCGCCGACAGGGGGAGCAATCAGCCCCAGCATTTT. It encodes CASSGADRGSNQPQHF. The rearrangement joins TRBV19 to TRBJ1-5; TRBD1 matches 9 bases. This CDR3 spans 16 amino acids. Germline assignment: CDR1 LNHDA and CDR2 SQIVND (reference sequence). Trimming at V came to 5 bases and at J to 1 base, leaving 6 bases not matched to a gene.

This chain uses TRBV9 with TRBJ2-5; 8 bases align to TRBD2. CDR1 is SGDLS, CDR2 YYNGEE, per germline. The V segment lost 0 bases and the J segment 2 bases; nucleotides outside the gene matches: 9. The CDR3 is made up of 17 amino acids. CDR3: CASSVGISGAVQETQYF. The CDR3 DNA follows: TGTGCCAGCAGCGTAGGGATTAGCGGGGCCGTTCAAGAGACCCAGTACTTC. Looking up the rest from reference TRBV9 and TRBJ2-5 gives the full variable domain: DSGVTQTPKHLITATGQRVTLRCSPRSGDLSVYWYQQSLDQGLQFLIQYYNGEERAKGNILERFSAQQFPDLHSELNLSSLELGDSALYFCASSVGISGAVQETQYFGPGTRLLVL.

As concerns this clone: Within the sample, other DNA sequences also encode this same CDR3. V usage is TRBV18 and J usage is TRBJ2-7; tentative D call: TRBD1 (5 bases). Trimming took off 2 bases at V and 3 bases at J, with 5 bases between the two ends. This CDR3 contains 12 residues. Germline V lookup: CDR1 KGHSH, CDR2 LQKENI. In nucleotides, the CDR3 is TGTGCCAGCTCACCAAGGGGCTACGAGCAGTACTTC. Translation gives CASSPRGYEQYF.

This sequence joins TRBV7-2 and TRBJ1-3; tentative D call: TRBD1 (6 bases). The CDR3 runs to 14 residues. V lost 7 bases to trimming and J lost 3 bases, with 13 bases between them. CDR1 and CDR2 from the germline V gene are SGHTA and FQGNSA. CDR3: CASTDRLLGNTIYF. The CDR3, as DNA: TGTGCCAGCACCGACAGGCTTCTTGGAAACACCATATATTTT.

As concerns this clone: An end of the junction does not agree with germline; a read error may underlie this. The CDR3 DNA reads as TGCCTTACAGGGACTACCAAGTACAATGAGCAGTTCTTC. Translation gives CLTGTTKYNEQFF. The rearrangement links TRBV28 to TRBJ2-1, with a weak D call TRBD2 (7 bases). The CDR3 runs 13 residues. Germline V CDR1 and CDR2: MDHEN, SYDVKM.

The chain links TRBV27 to TRBJ1-1; 9 bases align to TRBD1. This CDR3 contains 13 residues. From germline, CDR1 is MNHEY and CDR2 SMNVEV (reference sequence). The V segment lost 3 bases and the J segment 5 bases; nucleotides outside the gene matches: 1. The DNA for the CDR3 is TGTGCCAGCAGTTTCGACAGGGGGACTGAAGCTTTCTTT. This gives the protein CASSFDRGTEAFF.

The chain employs TRBV5-6 and TRBJ2-3; 7 nucleotides match TRBD2. Germline V CDR1 and CDR2: SGHDT, YYEEEE. The CDR3 runs 15 residues. Trimming cost V 3 bases and J 0 bases; bases outside gene matches: 4. Here the CDR3 reads CASSWGLPSTDTQYF. CDR3 bases: TGTGCCAGCAGCTGGGGACTACCGAGCACAGATACGCAGTATTTT.

The chain uses TRBV9 and TRBJ2-5; TRBD2 is a possible D gene (6 bases). CDR3 length equals 15 residues. Germline-derived CDR1 and CDR2 are SGDLS and YYNGEE. The V gene lost 4 bases and the J gene lost 5 bases, with 18 bases spanning the gap. The CDR3 is CASSPGLQNGETQYF. The CDR3 nucleotides are TGTGCCAGCAGCCCCGGACTACAGAATGGGGAGACCCAGTACTTC.

This clone occurred once. The chain uses TRBV3-1 (or the pseudogene TRBV3-2) and TRBJ2-7; TRBD2 matches at 8 bases. V trimming: 8 bases; J trimming: 0 bases; junction bases outside the gene matches: 6. Per the germline V gene, CDR1 is LGHDT and CDR2 is YNNKEL (reference sequence). The CDR3 is 14 residues long. CDR3 in amino acids: CASSRGTSSYEQYF. Written as DNA, the CDR3 is TGTGCCAGCTCCCGGGGGACTAGCTCCTACGAGCAGTACTTC.

On this clone itself: The junction differs from germline at one of its ends, possibly a read error. The V call is TRBV7-7, the J call TRBJ2-1; 16 positions match TRBD2. This CDR3 comprises 17 residues. CDR1 is SSHAT and CDR2 is FNYEAQ in the germline V gene (reference sequence). CDR3 DNA: TGTGCTAGCAGCTTGGTAGCCGGGACTAGCGGGGGGGCTGAGCAGTTCTTC. Its protein product is CASSLVAGTSGGAEQFF. The variable domain in full, completed from reference TRBV7-7 and TRBJ2-1, reads GAGVSQSPRYKVTKRGQDVTLRCDPISSHATLYWYQQALGQGPEFLTYFNYEAQPDKSGLPSDRFSAERPEGSISTLTIQRTEQRDSAMYRCASSLVAGTSGGAEQFFGPGTRLTVL.

Many counts were recorded for this clone. J is TRBJ1-1 and V is TRBV29-1; maybe TRBD1 (5 bases). The V gene's germline CDR1 is SQVTM and CDR2 ANQGSEA. The CDR3 has 12 residues. V was clipped by 5 bases and J by 5 bases, with 12 bases between them. Here the CDR3 reads CSVHWGETEAFF. The CDR3 nucleotides are TGCAGCGTTCATTGGGGGGAGACTGAAGCTTTCTTT.

This clone was observed a single time. V and J are TRBV6-5 and TRBJ1-2; 8 bases match TRBD1. V was pared by 6 bases and J by 3 bases, with 9 bases of the junction left unmatched. Germline CDR1 is MNHEY and CDR2 is SVGAGI. This CDR3 region has 15 residues. CDR3 coding DNA: TGTGCCAGCAGACCTCAGGGGGCCGGAGACTATGGCTACACCTTC. Translating gives CASRPQGAGDYGYTF.

This sequence joins TRBV6-5 and TRBJ1-1; tentative D call: TRBD1 (6 bases). The germline V and J ends were trimmed by 6 bases and 4 bases, with 18 bases remaining between them. CDR3 length: 15 amino acids. The germline CDR1 and CDR2 sequences are MNHEY and SVGAGI. The CDR3: CASRTFRGRGTEAFF. CDR3 DNA sequence: TGTGCCAGCAGGACTTTCAGGGGAAGGGGCACTGAAGCTTTCTTT.

Only a few counts were recorded for this clone. The chain has TRBV9 and TRBJ1-2; 9 bases fit TRBD1. CDR1 and CDR2 (germline): SGDLS, YYNGEE. After removal of 0 bases from V and 0 bases from J, the junction contained 9 bases not matched to a gene. The CDR3 loop spans 18 amino acids. CDR3 coding DNA: TGTGCCAGCAGCGTAGAGGGACAGGGAGGCCTGCCTAACTATGGCTACACCTTC. Its translation: CASSVEGQGGLPNYGYTF.

The gene calls are TRBV27 and TRBJ1-5; D may be TRBD1 (5 bases). Germline V lookup: CDR1 MNHEY, CDR2 SMNVEV (reference sequence). The CDR3 is 15 amino acids. The V end was cut by 2 bases, the J end by 0 bases, with 8 bases between. In nucleotides, the CDR3 is TGTGCCAGCAGTTTAAGGGGTTATAGCAATCAGCCCCAGCATTTT. This codes for CASSLRGYSNQPQHF.

This chain uses TRBV10-3 with TRBJ2-1, with D possibly matching TRBD2 (7 bases). The CDR3 is 15 residues long. V was pared by 10 bases and J by 5 bases, with 21 bases between. The germline V gene encodes CDR1 ENHRY and CDR2 SYGVKD. The CDR3 nucleotides read TGTGCCAGCTTGGGGGCGGGAGTCCGAAACAATGAGCAGTTCTTC. Translation gives CASLGAGVRNNEQFF.

CDR3 loop: CSGLAIGTQYF. DNA of the CDR3: TGCAGTGGACTAGCAATAGGGACCCAGTACTTC. The chain employs TRBV20-1 and TRBJ2-5, with TRBD2 matching over 7 bases. The J segment lost 7 bases and the V segment lost 7 bases, leaving 6 bases of the junction unmatched. Per germline, CDR1 DFQATT and CDR2 SNEGSKA (reference sequence). The CDR3 contains 11 residues.

This chain links TRBV3-1 (or the pseudogene TRBV3-2) with TRBJ1-5; D is perhaps TRBD1 (6 bases). V was shortened by 2 bases and J by 6 bases, with 8 bases between the two germline ends. The CDR3 runs to 13 residues. Germline CDR1 is LGHDT and CDR2 is YNNKEL (reference sequence). In DNA form, the CDR3 reads TGTGCCAGCAGCCAAACAGGGCCTCAGCCCCAGCATTTT. This codes for CASSQTGPQPQHF.

V gene TRBV11-3 combines with J gene TRBJ2-5; 13 bases agree with TRBD2. Germline V gene lookup returns CDR1 SGHNT and CDR2 YENEEA. This CDR3 contains 15 residues. V shed 6 bases, J shed 5 bases, and the junction held 6 bases outside the gene matches. CDR3 region: CASSLGTSGVETQYF. The CDR3 DNA sequence: TGTGCCAGCAGTCTCGGGACTAGCGGGGTGGAGACCCAGTACTTC.

The chain couples TRBV5-4 to TRBJ2-1, with 7 bases lining up with TRBD2. Germline CDR1 SGHNT, CDR2 YYREEE (reference sequence). CDR3 length equals 15 residues. After removal of 0 bases from V and 9 bases from J, the junction contained 9 bases not matched to a gene. In DNA form, the CDR3 reads TGTGCCAGCAGCTTGGAGGCGGGAGCAGTTCCTGAGCAGTTCTTC. It specifies CASSLEAGAVPEQFF.

The chain combines TRBV5-1 with TRBJ1-3; D is unclear. The CDR3 is 15 amino acids. V was pared by 0 bases and J by 8 bases, with 15 bases between. From germline, CDR1 is SGHRS and CDR2 YFSETQ. The CDR3, as DNA: TGCGCCAGCAGCTTGGCCATCGGGCTGGAGGACACCATATATTTT. This encodes CASSLAIGLEDTIYF. Full variable domain (rest looked up from reference TRBV5-1 and TRBJ1-3): KAGVTQTPRYLIKTRGQQVTLSCSPISGHRSVSWYQQTPGQGLQFLFEYFSETQRNKGNFPGRFSGRQFSNSRSEMNVSTLELGDSALYLCASSLAIGLEDTIYFGEGSWLTVV.

This chain uses TRBV30 with TRBJ1-4; 11 bases fit TRBD1. This CDR3 spans 15 amino acids. V trimming: 7 bases; J trimming: 3 bases; junction bases outside the gene matches: 7. Looked up from germline, CDR1 is GTSNPN and CDR2 is SVGIG (reference sequence). In DNA form, the CDR3 reads TGTGCCTCCGGGACAGGGGGTACGGCTAATGAAAAACTGTTTTTT. Its protein is CASGTGGTANEKLFF.

The V gene is TRBV28, the J gene TRBJ2-3; 9 bases fit TRBD1. Germline assignment: CDR1 MDHEN and CDR2 SYDVKM. The CDR3 consists of 16 residues. J was trimmed by 3 bases and V by 1 base; bases with no gene match: 5. CDR3 sequence (DNA): TGTGCCAGCAGTTTATCACAGGGGGCGGGGACAGATACGCAGTATTTT. It codes for CASSLSQGAGTDTQYF.